The next 5 T cell receptor beta chains were all read from a single sample in a study of blood T cell repertoires in COVID-19. Assay: immunoSEQ multiplex PCR; the TCRdb copy retains only in-frame clones and omits some. The data contain more than 300,000 clones, approximately 90% of them singletons. The sequenced sample was PBMCs or T cells enriched from blood (not recorded which). These receptors were collected from a woman in her 30s who had recovered from COVID-19.

The J gene is TRBJ2-7, the V gene TRBV3-1 (or the pseudogene TRBV3-2), with 9 nucleotides matching TRBD1. V was clipped by 8 bases and J by 5 bases; unmatched bases: 4. This CDR3 contains 12 residues. The germline V gene encodes CDR1 LGHDT and CDR2 YNNKEL (reference sequence). CDR3 nucleotides: TGTGCCAGCGGGACAGGGCTCGACGAGCAGTACTTC. Translated: CASGTGLDEQYF.

As for this clone: Relative to the germline gene, one junction end is altered; a read error may explain this. The chain carries TRBV7-7 and TRBJ1-1; D gene ambiguous. The CDR3 loop spans 15 amino acids. Germline V gene data show CDR1 as SSHAT and CDR2 as FNYEAQ (reference sequence). CDR3 protein: CASSPLPGPGAEAFF. CDR3 coding DNA: TGTGCTAGCAGCCCGCTTCCAGGCCCAGGCGCTGAAGCTTTCTTT.

This clone was observed once. The chain joins TRBV5-4 to TRBJ2-7; 7 nucleotides line up with TRBD1. J gave up 4 bases and V 1 base, and 5 bases lay outside the gene matches. The CDR3 runs 14 residues. In germline, CDR1 is SGHNT, CDR2 YYREEE (reference sequence). This chain's CDR3 is CASSLTGDPYEQYF. CDR3 in DNA: TGTGCCAGCAGCTTGACAGGGGATCCATACGAGCAGTACTTC.

This clone has just one count. In DNA form, the CDR3 reads TGTGCCAGCTCCGAACAATTCAATCAGCCCCAGCATTTT. This codes for CASSEQFNQPQHF. J is TRBJ1-5 and V is TRBV18; no definite D call. The V end lost 6 bases, the J end lost 3 bases, and 9 bases lay between the germline ends. This CDR3 is built from 13 residues. Germline CDR1 is KGHSH and CDR2 is LQKENI.

The chain employs TRBV11-3 and TRBJ2-6; D is uncertain. This CDR3 is built from 14 residues. V was trimmed by 5 bases and J by 2 bases, leaving 7 bases between them. In germline, CDR1 is SGHNT, CDR2 YENEEA. The DNA for the CDR3 is TGTGCCAGCAGCCCAGATACTGGGGCCAACGTCCTGACTTTC. It specifies CASSPDTGANVLTF. The complete variable domain, with remaining parts taken from reference TRBV11-3 and TRBJ2-6, reads EAGVVQSPRYKIIEKKQPVAFWCNPISGHNTLYWYLQNLGQGPELLIRYENEEAVDDSQLPKDRFSAERLKGVDSTLKIQPAELGDSAVYLCASSPDTGANVLTFGAGSRLTVL.